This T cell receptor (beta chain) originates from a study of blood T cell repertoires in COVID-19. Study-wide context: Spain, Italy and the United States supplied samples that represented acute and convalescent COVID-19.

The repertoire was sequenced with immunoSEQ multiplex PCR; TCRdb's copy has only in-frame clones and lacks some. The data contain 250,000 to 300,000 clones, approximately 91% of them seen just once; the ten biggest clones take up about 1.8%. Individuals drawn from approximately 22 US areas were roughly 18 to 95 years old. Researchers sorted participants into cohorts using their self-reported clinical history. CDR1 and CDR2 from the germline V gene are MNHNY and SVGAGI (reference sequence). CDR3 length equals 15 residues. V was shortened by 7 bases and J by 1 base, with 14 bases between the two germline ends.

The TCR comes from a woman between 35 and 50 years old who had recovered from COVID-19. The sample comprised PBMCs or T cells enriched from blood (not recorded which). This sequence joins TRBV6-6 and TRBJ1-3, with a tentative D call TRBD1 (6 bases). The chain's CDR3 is CASMIGGVSGNTIYF. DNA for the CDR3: TGTGCCAGCATGATAGGGGGGGTGTCTGGAAACACCATATATTTT.